This TCR beta chain came from a study of a mutant IDH1 vaccine in newly diagnosed glioma. Overall study context: Patients were started on vaccination 4-6 weeks after radiotherapy alone, or with temozolomide cycles.

In regard to this clone: Its antigen is undetermined.

Time point given: week 47, end of study. Every vaccine dose comprised 300 ug of mutant IDH1 20-mer peptide plus topical imiquimod. Eight vaccinations reached patients in weeks 1, 3, 5, 7, 11, 15, 19 and 23. Produced via immunoSEQ multiplex PCR; TCRdb's table is partial and in-frame only. The sample includes 84,000 or so clones, approximately 80% of them seen just once. The V segment lost 0 bases and the J segment 5 bases; nucleotides outside the gene matches: 5. Germline CDR1 reads KGHSH; CDR2 reads LQKENI. This CDR3 has 15 amino acids. Whole-study findings and limits: The occurrence of vaccine-induced immune responses was seen in 80% to 95% of patients.

This clonotype originated in a man aged 40-50 years with glioma. The chain links TRBV18 to TRBJ2-5; 8 bases map to TRBD1. This specimen was PBMCs, taken from a glioma patient whose treatment included an IDH1 peptide vaccine. DNA of the CDR3: TGTGCCAGCTCACCACCTGCAGGGGGCTGGGAGACCCAGTACTTC. The encoded protein is CASSPPAGGWETQYF.